Listed here is a single T cell receptor beta chain. The data are from a study of patients and donors after allogeneic stem cell transplantation. Each CDR3 protein is one row after TCRdb ran MiXCR on the RT-PCR reads. The table lists 100,000 to 130,000 distinct CDR3 sequences, less than 45% of them singletons, with about 27% in the top ten. Germline values: CDR1 MDHEN, CDR2 SYDVKM. There are 15 residues in the CDR3. With 6 bases clipped from V and 6 bases from J, the junction kept 11 bases outside the gene matches. The sequence was collected from a human donor who was either an allogeneic HSCT recipient or a stem cell or donor lymphocyte infusion donor (not recorded which). It is not recorded whose cells these are; they may come from a transplant donor. This chain links TRBV28 with TRBJ2-3; 8 nucleotides line up with TRBD1. The sequenced sample was blood, either unsorted or a sorted T cell fraction (not recorded which). The chain's CDR3 is CASRPGTGHVDTQYF. As DNA, the CDR3 is TGTGCCAGCAGACCCGGGACAGGACATGTCGATACGCAGTATTTT.